The present TCR beta chain was sequenced within a study of radiotherapy plus CTLA-4 blockade in lung cancer. Study-wide results and limits: The best predictor of response was reported to be early blood T cell clone dynamics, with interferon-beta.

The method was immunoSEQ multiplex PCR; TCRdb's version includes in-frame clones alone and lacks a portion of them. Among 56,000 or so clones listed, approximately 79% were seen once. The CDR3 is 12 residues long. Germline V gives CDR1 LNHDA, CDR2 SQIVND (reference sequence). A word on this clone: Its matching antigen is unknown.

The TCR originated in a human donor with non-small cell lung cancer who had a complete response to radiotherapy plus ipilimumab. The sample in question was peripheral blood, obtained from a patient treated with radiotherapy plus ipilimumab. The chain uses TRBV19 and TRBJ2-5, with TRBD1 matching 7 bases. TRBJ2-7 explains the end of the DNA better; the J call may be wrong. The CDR3 DNA is TGTGCCAGTAGTCCGACAGGGCGCGAGCAGTACTTC. Translation gives CASSPTGREQYF.